This T cell receptor beta chain was identified during a study of blood T cells in healthy people across ages. The germline V and J ends were trimmed by 6 bases and 5 bases, with 13 bases remaining between them. The CDR3 consists of 13 residues. Germline CDR1 reads MNHNS; CDR2 reads SASEGT. Next came a second PCR, run for roughly 6 to 11 cycles, which used a sample-barcoded 5' primer along with a J-beta primer mix. One entry per CDR3 protein results from TCRdb running MiXCR on the 5' RACE reads. Of 450,000 to 700,000 distinct CDR3 sequences in the sample, approximately 25% are singletons; the top ten hold about 18%. This clonotype was observed once.

The genes are TRBV6-1 and TRBJ2-5; TRBD1 is a possible D gene (6 bases). The receptor's source is a woman aged 70-85 years in good health. Sequencing was performed on blood. The CDR3 DNA reads as TGTGCCAGCAGCATAACAGGGCGGGAGACCCAGTACTTC. It translates to CASSITGRETQYF.